This T cell receptor (beta chain) is from a study of blood T cell repertoires in COVID-19. Study background: The United States, Italy and Spain supplied acute and convalescent COVID-19 samples. In each case, the material was cDNA or gDNA derived from T cells, B-cell-depleted T cells, or PBMCs.

Per the original data handling: It was from reference gene primer amplification that nucleated cell counts were estimated. TCRdb's copy holds only in-frame clones and misses some; the assay was immunoSEQ multiplex PCR. V and J calls and clone size are given by that table; D and trimming were obtained from the DNA. This sample yields about 40,000 clones, of which about 86% are seen a single time; about 5.5% belongs to the top ten. The length of the CDR3 is 16 residues. Germline CDR1 SGHDN, CDR2 FVKESK. The ends lost 6 bases at V and 5 bases at J; junction bases unmatched: 11. The V and J genes are TRBV14 and TRBJ1-1, with 11 bases that match TRBD1. The clonotype was recovered from a man aged 40-49 years with active COVID-19. The sample taken for sequencing was peripheral blood. The CDR3 DNA is TGTGCCAGCAGTACTAAGCAGGACAGGGGGCGAACTGAAGCTTTCTTT. This codes for CASSTKQDRGRTEAFF.